These 23 T cell receptor beta chains share one sample of origin, sequenced in a study of T cell responses to AZD1222 COVID-19 vaccine. The repertoire was sequenced with immunoSEQ multiplex PCR; TCRdb's copy has only in-frame clones and lacks some. The sample records some 120,000 clones, about 90% being singletons. Here the sequenced sample was peripheral blood, taken on day 0 of MenACWY control vaccination. The receptors were sampled from an adult in good health.

This clone has a single count. The chain uses TRBV5-4 and TRBJ2-3, with D uncertain. V lost 0 bases and J lost 4, with 9 bases in between. Germline V gene lookup returns CDR1 SGHNT and CDR2 YYREEE (reference sequence). This CDR3 region has 14 residues. The chain's CDR3 is CASSLETGPDTQYF. DNA for the CDR3: TGTGCCAGCAGCTTGGAGACGGGCCCAGATACGCAGTATTTT.

The chain uses TRBV10-2 and TRBJ2-1; TRBD2 might be the D (6 bases). The germline V gene has CDR1 WSHSY and CDR2 SAAADI. CDR3 length equals 13 residues. The V end lost 8 bases, the J end lost 4 bases, and 12 bases lay between the germline ends. In DNA form, the CDR3 reads TGCGCCAGCCGATTGGGACTTTACAATGAGCAGTTCTTC. Translated: CASRLGLYNEQFF.

The chain combines TRBV10-3 with TRBJ1-4; maybe TRBD1 (5 bases). Trimming cost V 4 bases and J 0 bases, with 12 bases left between them. Germline V lookup: CDR1 ENHRY, CDR2 SYGVKD. There are 16 residues in the CDR3. CDR3 coding DNA: TGTGCCATCAGTGGCGAACAGGTCGCAACTAATGAAAAACTGTTTTTT. It codes for CAISGEQVATNEKLFF.

This chain connects TRBV5-4 to TRBJ2-7; unclear D gene. V was trimmed by 5 bases and J by 4 bases, leaving 19 bases between them. The CDR3 sequence is 15 residues long. From germline, CDR1 is SGHNT and CDR2 YYREEE (reference sequence). In DNA form, the CDR3 reads TGTGCCAGCAGTTCTGACCTAGGGAATAGGTACGAGCAGTACTTC. Translating gives CASSSDLGNRYEQYF.

The rearrangement links TRBV19 to TRBJ2-2, with D unresolved. Germline V lookup: CDR1 LNHDA, CDR2 SQIVND (reference sequence). Trimming left V 9 bases short and J 3 bases short, with 8 bases between. There are 12 residues in the CDR3. For the CDR3, the DNA is TGTGCCAGCACCTCTTACACCGGGGAGCTGTTTTTT. Its translation: CASTSYTGELFF.

V usage is TRBV12-3 or TRBV12-4 and J usage is TRBJ2-7; 8 nucleotides match TRBD1. CDR3 length: 13 residues. V was pared by 5 bases and J by 3 bases, with 3 bases of the junction left unmatched. The CDR3 DNA follows: TGTGCCAGCAGTCTCGGGACAGGCTACGAGCAGTACTTC. Its translation is CASSLGTGYEQYF.

The genes are TRBV27 and TRBJ2-2; perhaps TRBD2 as D (5 bases). Trimming left V 2 bases short and J 5 bases short, with 12 bases between. The CDR3 has 15 residues. Germline lookup yields CDR1 MNHEY and CDR2 SMNVEV (reference sequence). The CDR3 DNA reads as TGTGCCAGCAGTTTAGCGAGGGCCGGGACCGGGGAGCTGTTTTTT. It codes for CASSLARAGTGELFF.

The chain uses TRBV25-1 and TRBJ2-5, with unresolved D. Germline V CDR1 and CDR2: MGHDK, SYGVNS. Trimming took off 6 bases at V and 3 bases at J, with 5 bases between the two ends. CDR3 length: 11 residues. The DNA for the CDR3 is TGTGCCAGCAGCCCAAAAGAGACCCAGTACTTC. Translating gives CASSPKETQYF.

CDR3 in amino acids: CASSQGRASYEQYF. In DNA form, the CDR3 reads TGTGCCAGCAGCCAAGGCCGGGCCTCCTACGAGCAGTACTTC. The rearrangement links TRBV3-1 (or the pseudogene TRBV3-2) to TRBJ2-7; D remains unclear. The length of the CDR3 is 14 residues. The V gene lost 1 base and the J gene lost 0 bases, with 7 bases spanning the gap. Germline-derived CDR1 and CDR2 are LGHDT and YNNKEL (reference sequence).

V is TRBV5-1 and J is TRBJ2-7; no firm D call. The germline V gene encodes CDR1 SGHRS and CDR2 YFSETQ. The ends were cut back, 1 base at V and 6 bases at J, with 14 bases in the middle. CDR3 size: 14 residues. The CDR3 DNA reads as TGCGCCAGCAGCTTGTCTGGGATGACGAGCGAGCAGTACTTC. It translates to CASSLSGMTSEQYF.

V is TRBV19 and J is TRBJ2-2; TRBD1 agrees at 8 bases. CDR1 is LNHDA, CDR2 SQIVND, per germline (reference sequence). The CDR3 is 15 residues long. The trim removed 3 bases at V and 4 bases at J, leaving 4 bases unmatched. The CDR3 DNA reads TGTGCCAGTAGTATTCTCAGGGGGCGCACCGGGGAGCTGTTTTTT. It encodes CASSILRGRTGELFF.

The chain joins TRBV10-1 to TRBJ2-7; D assignment may be TRBD1 or TRBD2 (5 bases each). The CDR3 has 12 residues. Germline V gives CDR1 WNHNN, CDR2 SYGVQD (reference sequence). V lost 5 bases and J lost 2, with 7 bases in between. CDR3 protein: CASSSGPYEQYF. DNA for the CDR3: TGCGCCAGCAGTTCGGGACCCTACGAGCAGTACTTC.

This clone showed up just once. The chain recombines TRBV3-1 (or the pseudogene TRBV3-2) with TRBJ2-1, with 8 bases that match TRBD2. This CDR3 is 17 amino acids long. The junction had 10 bases not matched to a gene; V was cut back by 4 bases and J by 2 bases. Germline V gene lookup returns CDR1 LGHDT and CDR2 YNNKEL (reference sequence). CDR3 sequence reads: CASSRYLTSGPYNEQFF. As DNA, the CDR3 is TGTGCCAGCAGCCGATACCTTACTAGCGGCCCCTACAATGAGCAGTTCTTC.

CDR3 in amino acids: CASSGSGATTDTQYF. The CDR3 DNA reads as TGTGCCAGCAGTGGTAGCGGAGCAACCACAGATACGCAGTATTTT. The chain couples TRBV28 to TRBJ2-3; the D gene is possibly TRBD2 (6 bases). Germline lookup yields CDR1 MDHEN and CDR2 SYDVKM. This CDR3 is built from 15 residues. V lost 5 bases, J lost 2 bases, and 14 bases lay in between.

The V and J genes are TRBV2 and TRBJ2-5; D might be TRBD2 (6 bases). Trimming removed 0 bases at V and 1 base at J, with 24 bases between. This CDR3 comprises 20 residues. Germline CDR1 and CDR2: SNHLY and FYNNEI. DNA for the CDR3: TGTGCCAGCAGTGAAGCGAGGAAAAGGCGGGGCGGGGACTCCCAAGAGACCCAGTACTTC. Protein: CASSEARKRRGGDSQETQYF.

V usage is TRBV19 and J usage is TRBJ1-2; D remains unclear. The CDR3 is 11 residues long. Per germline, CDR1 LNHDA and CDR2 SQIVND (reference sequence). V lost 6 bases, J lost 2 bases, and 4 bases lay in between. The CDR3 sequence is CASSLNYGYTF. The CDR3 DNA sequence: TGTGCCAGTAGCTTGAACTATGGCTACACCTTC.

The V and J genes are TRBV11-2 and TRBJ2-1, with a weak D call TRBD1 (5 bases). Trimming cost V 3 bases and J 8 bases, with 17 bases left between them. Germline assignment: CDR1 SGHAT and CDR2 FQNNGV. The CDR3 has 15 amino acids. CDR3 sequence reads: CASSFFQGRRYEQFF. The CDR3 DNA reads TGTGCCAGCAGCTTTTTCCAGGGTAGGCGCTATGAGCAGTTCTTC.

The V gene is TRBV28, the J gene TRBJ2-7; 9 bases map to TRBD1. The CDR3 runs to 15 residues. The ends lost 4 bases at V and 0 bases at J; junction bases unmatched: 4. Germline CDR1 MDHEN, CDR2 SYDVKM. The CDR3 nucleotides read TGTGCCAGCAGTTCGCGACAGGGGGGCTCCTACGAGCAGTACTTC. Protein sequence: CASSSRQGGSYEQYF.

Ten or more counts support this clone. Written as DNA, the CDR3 is TGTGCCAGCAGCCCCAGGGGGCGACTATGGAGGTACACCTTC. It is translated as CASSPRGRLWRYTF. V and J are TRBV5-6 and TRBJ1-2; TRBD1 aligns across 8 bases. CDR3 length equals 14 residues. J lost 11 bases, V lost 4 bases, and 13 bases had no gene match. Per germline, CDR1 SGHDT and CDR2 YYEEEE.

V gene TRBV7-9 combines with J gene TRBJ2-4; 8 nucleotides line up with TRBD1. The CDR3 runs to 17 residues. Germline V gene lookup returns CDR1 SEHNR and CDR2 FQNEAQ (reference sequence). Trimming cost V 5 bases and J 0 bases; bases outside gene matches: 9. CDR3 coding DNA: TGTGCCAGCAGCGCAGGGGGCGTAGGGAAAGCCAAAAACATTCAGTACTTC. Protein sequence: CASSAGGVGKAKNIQYF.

V gene TRBV5-1 combines with J gene TRBJ2-4; D gene uncertain. CDR1 is SGHRS and CDR2 is YFSETQ in the germline V gene. The CDR3 covers 14 residues. V was shortened by 0 bases and J by 0 bases, with 4 bases between the two germline ends. CDR3 sequence reads: CASSLASAKNIQYF. CDR3 DNA sequence: TGCGCCAGCAGCTTGGCTTCAGCCAAAAACATTCAGTACTTC. The full variable domain, rest sourced from reference TRBV5-1 and TRBJ2-4, is KAGVTQTPRYLIKTRGQQVTLSCSPISGHRSVSWYQQTPGQGLQFLFEYFSETQRNKGNFPGRFSGRQFSNSRSEMNVSTLELGDSALYLCASSLASAKNIQYFGAGTRLSVL.

This chain uses TRBV7-2 with TRBJ2-2, with 11 bases that match TRBD1. This CDR3 has 16 residues. Germline loops: CDR1 SGHTA, CDR2 FQGNSA. Trimming at V came to 8 bases and at J to 5 bases, leaving 10 bases not matched to a gene. CDR3 amino acids: CASRLGQGARTGELFF. CDR3 coding DNA: TGTGCCAGCCGCCTCGGACAGGGGGCGCGAACCGGGGAGCTGTTTTTT.

The chain combines TRBV7-3 with TRBJ2-3; weak D call: TRBD1 (5 bases). CDR3 length equals 15 residues. Between the trimmed V and J ends, which lost 2 bases and 4 bases, there was a span of 13 bases. Germline V gene sequence: CDR1 SGHTA, CDR2 FQGTGA. This CDR3 is CASSLDGGRADTQYF. As DNA, the CDR3 is TGTGCCAGCAGCTTAGATGGCGGCAGGGCAGATACGCAGTATTTT.